The 8 T cell receptor beta chains in this list originate from one sample, sequenced in a study of blood T cell repertoires in COVID-19 (dated by TCRdb to about 2020). Libraries came from the immunoSEQ multiplex PCR assay. Sourced from immuneACCESS, this table was stored by TCRdb with only in-frame sequences that have V and J called. A share of the clones is absent; for the studies checked, an unresolved V gene accounts for under half, and the remainder has no known explanation. The sample has some 120,000 clones on record, 70% to 80% of them singletons. The top ten clones comprise under 14% of the sample. Sequenced input: peripheral blood. Source of these receptors: a human donor in a cohort sampled during active COVID-19.

This chain uses TRBV5-1 with TRBJ2-3; D perhaps matches TRBD1 (6 bases). Germline lookup yields CDR1 SGHRS and CDR2 YFSETQ. The CDR3 totals 15 residues. Trimming shortened V by 4 bases and J by 0 bases, and 12 bases separated the two germline ends. This CDR3 reads CASSPVGASTDTQYF. Here the CDR3 DNA reads TGCGCCAGCAGCCCGGTGGGGGCTAGCACAGATACGCAGTATTTT.

This chain links TRBV3-1 (or the pseudogene TRBV3-2) with TRBJ2-7; D is unclear. Trimming removed 0 bases from V and 3 bases from J, with 15 bases in between. The germline CDR1 and CDR2 sequences are LGHDT and YNNKEL (reference sequence). This CDR3 has 16 residues. The chain's CDR3 is CASSQDQATVHYEQYF. The CDR3 region has the DNA TGTGCCAGCAGCCAAGATCAGGCGACCGTTCACTACGAGCAGTACTTC.

The chain employs TRBV9 and TRBJ1-2; D not certain. Trimming cost V 0 bases and J 2 bases, with 11 bases left between them. Germline V CDR1 and CDR2: SGDLS, YYNGEE. The CDR3 is made up of 15 amino acids. In DNA, the CDR3 is TGTGCCAGCAGCGTAGTGGGCAGCACCAACTATGGCTACACCTTC. This translates into CASSVVGSTNYGYTF.

The chain combines TRBV4-2 with TRBJ2-3; 7 nucleotides match TRBD2. Germline V lookup: CDR1 LGHNA, CDR2 YNFKEQ. The V segment lost 3 bases and the J segment 2 bases; nucleotides outside the gene matches: 8. This CDR3 has 16 amino acids. CDR3 in DNA: TGTGCCAGCAGCCAGATGACGGGGGGTTCCACAGATACGCAGTATTTT. Residues: CASSQMTGGSTDTQYF.

This chain links TRBV19 with TRBJ1-6; TRBD1 aligns across 10 bases. Trimming removed 1 base from V and 8 bases from J; junction bases left unmatched: 2. CDR1 is LNHDA, CDR2 SQIVND, per germline (reference sequence). The CDR3 covers 15 residues. The CDR3 DNA reads TGTGCCAGTAGTATAGCCGGGACAGGGGATTCACCCCTCCACTTT. This translates into CASSIAGTGDSPLHF.

The V and J genes are TRBV3-1 (or the pseudogene TRBV3-2) and TRBJ2-3; the match to TRBD2 covers 7 bases. The trim removed 4 bases at V and 0 bases at J, leaving 7 bases unmatched. The CDR3 runs to 16 residues. Per germline, CDR1 LGHDT and CDR2 YNNKEL (reference sequence). CDR3 loop: CASSPWEAGSTDTQYF. DNA for the CDR3: TGTGCCAGCAGCCCCTGGGAAGCGGGGAGCACAGATACGCAGTATTTT.

As to this clone: This sample also contains other DNA sequences that code for the same CDR3. The genes are TRBV7-8 and TRBJ2-1; TRBD2 matches 9 bases. The CDR3 covers 15 residues. The V gene's germline CDR1 is SGHVS and CDR2 FQNEAQ. V shed 3 bases, J shed 9 bases, and the junction held 9 bases outside the gene matches. This CDR3 is CASSFQSGGLGEQFF. The CDR3 region has the DNA TGTGCCAGCAGCTTTCAGAGCGGGGGGCTTGGTGAGCAGTTCTTC.

The rearrangement uses TRBV10-3 and TRBJ2-1; 10 bases fit TRBD1. The CDR3 has 16 amino acids. The germline CDR1 and CDR2 sequences are ENHRY and SYGVKD. J gave up 2 bases and V 4 bases, and 5 bases lay outside the gene matches. The CDR3 region is CAISARQGAAYNEQFF. The CDR3 region has the DNA TGTGCCATCAGTGCGCGACAGGGGGCAGCCTACAATGAGCAGTTCTTC.